Listed here are 24 T cell receptor beta chains from one sample, sequenced in a study of blood T cell repertoires in COVID-19. Measured with immunoSEQ multiplex PCR; TCRdb has only the in-frame clones, and not every one. This sample has 100,000 or so clones, with around 93% found just once. The sample was peripheral blood. Receptors originate from a man aged 45-60 years with acute or convalescent COVID-19.

The rearrangement uses TRBV27 and TRBJ2-2; D gene unclear. The ends were cut back, 8 bases at V and 6 bases at J, with 7 bases in the middle. The CDR3 loop spans 11 amino acids. Germline CDR1 MNHEY, CDR2 SMNVEV (reference sequence). As DNA, the CDR3 is TGTGCCAGCGGCGCGGCCGGGGAGCTGTTTTTT. Translated: CASGAAGELFF.

The chain employs TRBV7-9 and TRBJ1-2, with D possibly matching TRBD1 (5 bases). Between the trimmed V and J ends, which lost 4 bases and 0 bases, there was a span of 15 bases. The CDR3 loop spans 16 amino acids. Germline V gives CDR1 SEHNR, CDR2 FQNEAQ (reference sequence). This CDR3 reads CASSSGETEANYGYTF. The CDR3 bases are TGTGCCAGCAGCTCGGGGGAGACGGAGGCTAACTATGGCTACACCTTC.

The V gene is TRBV27, the J gene TRBJ1-2, with D perhaps matching TRBD1 (6 bases). The V end was cut by 6 bases, the J end by 8 bases, with 16 bases between. This CDR3 is 13 amino acids long. Germline values: CDR1 MNHEY, CDR2 SMNVEV (reference sequence). The CDR3 DNA reads TGTGCCAGCAGCCGAACAGGGTTATGGGGCTACACCTTC. Its protein product is CASSRTGLWGYTF.

The chain uses TRBV13 and TRBJ1-2; tentatively, D is TRBD1 (6 bases). The CDR3 runs 15 residues. The germline V gene has CDR1 PRHDT and CDR2 FYEKMQ (reference sequence). V lost 1 base and J lost 6, with 15 bases in between. CDR3 in amino acids: CASSLVVSGADGYTF. The CDR3 DNA reads as TGTGCCAGCAGCTTAGTCGTATCAGGGGCTGATGGCTACACCTTC.

The chain employs TRBV12-3 or TRBV12-4 and TRBJ2-1; possible D gene TRBD1, 6 bases. The CDR3 is 13 residues long. Between the trimmed V and J ends, which lost 8 bases and 6 bases, there was a span of 14 bases. CDR3 region: CASDTGFRNEQFF. CDR3 coding DNA: TGTGCCAGCGATACAGGGTTCCGCAATGAGCAGTTCTTC.

The chain employs TRBV15 and TRBJ1-2; 9 nucleotides match TRBD1. The V and J ends lost 3 bases and 7 bases, in that order; junction bases with no gene match: 9. This CDR3 region has 15 residues. Germline CDR1 reads LNHNV; CDR2 reads YYDKDF (reference sequence). CDR3 residues: CATSSPNRGLAGYTF. CDR3 nucleotides: TGTGCCACCAGCAGCCCGAACAGGGGGCTTGCTGGCTACACCTTC. Full variable domain (missing parts from reference TRBV15 and TRBJ1-2): DAMVIQNPRYQVTQFGKPVTLSCSQTLNHNVMYWYQQKSSQAPKLLFHYYDKDFNNEADTPDNFQSRRPNTSFCFLDIRSPGLGDTAMYLCATSSPNRGLAGYTFGSGTRLTVV.

This chain connects TRBV7-9 to TRBJ1-1; D remains ambiguous. The CDR3 totals 14 residues. V was trimmed by 2 bases and J by 0 bases, leaving 7 bases between them. The germline CDR1 and CDR2 sequences are SEHNR and FQNEAQ (reference sequence). CDR3 nucleotides: TGTGCCAGCAGCTTAAACAGAATGAACACTGAAGCTTTCTTT. This sequence encodes CASSLNRMNTEAFF.

The chain uses TRBV6-6 and TRBJ1-1; D may be TRBD1 (6 bases). Germline CDR1 MNHNY, CDR2 SVGAGI (reference sequence). Trimming cost V 7 bases and J 3 bases, with 18 bases left between them. The CDR3 is 15 amino acids. This CDR3 is CASTDGGAWDTEAFF. Written as DNA, the CDR3 is TGTGCCAGCACCGACGGGGGGGCCTGGGACACTGAAGCTTTCTTT.

The genes are TRBV10-3 and TRBJ1-6; weak D call: TRBD1 (6 bases). Looked up from germline, CDR1 is ENHRY and CDR2 is SYGVKD. This CDR3 contains 15 residues. V dropped 0 bases and J dropped 4 bases, with 7 bases sitting between them. CDR3 in DNA: TGTGCCATCAGTGAGTCGGACAGATATAATTCACCCCTCCACTTT. Amino acids: CAISESDRYNSPLHF.

J is TRBJ1-5 and V is TRBV28; the match to TRBD1 covers 8 bases. This CDR3 has 15 amino acids. With 3 bases clipped from V and 7 bases from J, the junction kept 8 bases outside the gene matches. Germline V CDR1 and CDR2: MDHEN, SYDVKM. The CDR3 is CASSFSGGTGQPQHF. The CDR3 DNA reads TGTGCCAGCAGTTTCTCAGGGGGCACAGGGCAGCCCCAGCATTTT.

Details on this clone: Other nucleotide sequences in the sample specify the same CDR3. The chain joins TRBV27 to TRBJ2-7; TRBD1 might be the D (6 bases). The V and J ends lost 2 bases and 3 bases respectively, with 8 bases between them. This CDR3 comprises 13 residues. Germline lookup yields CDR1 MNHEY and CDR2 SMNVEV (reference sequence). CDR3 nucleotides: TGTGCCAGCAGTTTAGGACAGAACTACGAGCAGTACTTC. Its translation: CASSLGQNYEQYF.

The rearrangement links TRBV2 to TRBJ1-2; TRBD1 might be the D (6 bases). CDR1 and CDR2 from the germline V gene are SNHLY and FYNNEI. The CDR3 runs to 14 residues. Trimming stripped 8 bases from V and 4 bases from J, with 17 bases between. This CDR3 reads CASRSGGLSYGYTF. The CDR3 DNA reads TGTGCCAGCCGGTCGGGGGGGCTGAGCTATGGCTACACCTTC.

V gene TRBV5-4 combines with J gene TRBJ2-7; D gene unclear. Trimming removed 1 base from V and 2 bases from J, with 4 bases in between. The CDR3 is 12 residues long. CDR1 and CDR2 from the germline V gene are SGHNT and YYREEE (reference sequence). The CDR3 reads CASSLQTYEQYF. The CDR3 DNA reads TGTGCCAGCAGCTTGCAGACCTACGAGCAGTACTTC.

The chain is built from TRBV24-1 and TRBJ1-5; TRBD1 agrees at 11 bases. After removal of 3 bases from V and 7 bases from J, the junction contained 7 bases not matched to a gene. In germline, CDR1 is KGHDR, CDR2 SFDVKD. The CDR3 runs 16 residues. The CDR3 spells CATSDPGQGASQPQHF. The DNA of the CDR3 is TGTGCCACCAGTGATCCCGGACAGGGGGCTTCCCAGCCCCAGCATTTT.

The chain combines TRBV19 with TRBJ1-1, with 9 bases identical to TRBD1. CDR1 and CDR2 (germline): LNHDA, SQIVND (reference sequence). The CDR3 runs 15 residues. The V segment lost 3 bases and the J segment 1 base; nucleotides outside the gene matches: 3. The CDR3 is CASSILDRGNTEAFF. In nucleotides, the CDR3 is TGTGCCAGTAGTATCCTGGACAGGGGGAACACTGAAGCTTTCTTT.

The rearrangement uses TRBV27 and TRBJ1-6, with D maybe TRBD1 (5 bases). CDR3 length: 15 amino acids. CDR1 MNHEY and CDR2 SMNVEV come from the germline V gene (reference sequence). Trimming stripped 6 bases from V and 9 bases from J, with 18 bases between. The CDR3 region is CASRILGERLSPLHF. The DNA for the CDR3 is TGTGCCAGCAGGATTCTAGGGGAAAGACTTTCACCCCTCCACTTT.

This chain links TRBV5-6 with TRBJ2-4; possible D gene TRBD2, 6 bases. Germline CDR1 reads SGHDT; CDR2 reads YYEEEE. CDR3 length: 15 amino acids. V was clipped by 3 bases and J by 4 bases, with 14 bases between them. The CDR3 nucleotides are TGTGCCAGCAGCTGGTTGCGGGGAAATAAAAACATTCAGTACTTC. This sequence encodes CASSWLRGNKNIQYF.

This sequence joins TRBV19 and TRBJ1-5; 8 bases are shared with TRBD1. Per germline, CDR1 LNHDA and CDR2 SQIVND (reference sequence). This CDR3 comprises 15 residues. The V segment lost 6 bases and the J segment 3 bases; nucleotides outside the gene matches: 7. The CDR3 is CASRGRDRINQPQHF. CDR3 sequence (DNA): TGTGCCAGTAGGGGCCGGGACAGGATCAATCAGCCCCAGCATTTT.

V and J are TRBV27 and TRBJ1-1; TRBD1 might be the D (6 bases). The V end was cut by 8 bases, the J end by 8 bases, with 12 bases between. Germline values: CDR1 MNHEY, CDR2 SMNVEV (reference sequence). This CDR3 has 11 amino acids. The CDR3 loop is CASFSGTEAFF. CDR3 bases: TGTGCCAGCTTTTCAGGGACAGAAGCTTTCTTT.

This sequence joins TRBV28 and TRBJ1-2; TRBD1 matches 7 bases. CDR3 length equals 14 residues. J was trimmed by 7 bases and V by 6 bases; bases with no gene match: 11. Germline assignment: CDR1 MDHEN and CDR2 SYDVKM. The CDR3: CASSLWQGGIGYTF. In DNA, the CDR3 is TGTGCCAGCAGCCTGTGGCAGGGGGGAATTGGCTACACCTTC.

This sequence joins TRBV19 and TRBJ1-2; 8 bases match TRBD1. Germline lookup yields CDR1 LNHDA and CDR2 SQIVND (reference sequence). The CDR3 consists of 15 residues. Trimming took 3 bases from V and 6 from J; bases not matched to a gene: 9. The chain's CDR3 is CASSIGQGRKNGYTF. Here the CDR3 DNA reads TGTGCCAGTAGTATCGGACAGGGCCGAAAAAATGGCTACACCTTC.

The chain links TRBV5-4 to TRBJ1-3, with TRBD1 matching over 7 bases. This CDR3 region has 18 residues. V shed 3 bases and J 0 bases; nucleotides not matched to a gene: 12. Germline lookup yields CDR1 SGHNT and CDR2 YYREEE (reference sequence). CDR3 sequence reads: CASSSFATGAASGNTIYF. In nucleotides, the CDR3 is TGTGCCAGCAGCTCTTTTGCTACAGGGGCAGCCTCTGGAAACACCATATATTTT.

The V and J genes are TRBV18 and TRBJ1-2; D is ambiguous. V dropped 4 bases and J dropped 0 bases, with 9 bases sitting between them. The CDR3 length is 14 residues. Germline loops: CDR1 KGHSH, CDR2 LQKENI. This CDR3 is CASSRTGSNYGYTF. In DNA form, the CDR3 reads TGTGCCAGCTCACGAACGGGATCTAACTATGGCTACACCTTC.

The rearrangement uses TRBV5-6 and TRBJ1-1; maybe TRBD1 (6 bases). Germline V gene data show CDR1 as SGHDT and CDR2 as YYEEEE. V lost 2 bases and J lost 2, with 13 bases in between. This CDR3 has 15 amino acids. The CDR3 loop is CASSFADSSNTEAFF. CDR3 DNA sequence: TGTGCCAGCAGCTTCGCGGACAGTTCTAACACTGAAGCTTTCTTT.